These T cell receptor beta chains were read from a single sample in a study of T cell responses to AZD1222 COVID-19 vaccine. The protocol was immunoSEQ multiplex PCR, while the TCRdb copy is restricted to in-frame clones and leaves out a portion. The sample has roughly 78,000 clones; about 84% are singletons. The sequencing here drew on peripheral blood, taken on day 0 of AZD1222 vaccination. The receptors derive from an adult in good health. Both conserved end residues are part of each CDR3. Each record gives: D gene, V gene, clone size, J gene, CDR3 protein, CDR3 DNA. The D gene is left open where the match is weak. The size of a clone is reported for some rows only, either as once, few or many, or as a class for expanded clones.

.,TRBV7-9,.,TRBJ1-2,CASSSYQGNGYTF,TGTGCCAGCAGCTCCTACCAGGGGAATGGCTACACCTTC
TRBD2,TRBV7-3,.,TRBJ2-3,CASSLSGAGGTTDTQYF,TGTGCCAGCAGCTTAAGTGGGGCGGGGGGAACCACAGATACGCAGTATTTT
.,TRBV12-3/TRBV12-4,.,TRBJ1-5,CASSLADQPQHF,TGTGCCAGCAGTTTAGCGGATCAGCCCCAGCATTTT
TRBD2,TRBV18,.,TRBJ2-3,CASSPGLAGTDTQYF,TGTGCCAGCTCACCTGGACTAGCGGGAACAGATACGCAGTATTTT
.,TRBV10-3,.,TRBJ1-5,CAISESFPGLEQPQHF,TGTGCCATCAGTGAGTCATTCCCCGGGTTGGAACAGCCCCAGCATTTT
.,TRBV4-3,.,TRBJ1-6,CASSQEVASPLHF,TGCGCCAGCAGCCAAGAAGTGGCGTCACCCCTCCACTTT
.,TRBV6-5,.,TRBJ2-3,CASLLSPSTDTQYF,TGTGCCAGCCTGCTGAGTCCTAGCACAGATACGCAGTATTTT
.,TRBV21-1,.,TRBJ2-7,CASSKKEPGLAAYEQYF,TGTGCCAGCAGCAAAAAAGAACCGGGACTAGCGGCATACGAGCAGTACTTC
.,TRBV2,.,TRBJ1-5,CASSEDGGRGQPQHF,TGTGCCAGCAGTGAAGATGGGGGGCGCGGTCAGCCCCAGCATTTT
.,TRBV6-5,once,TRBJ1-4,CASSYGGADNEKLFF,TGTGCCAGCAGTTACGGCGGGGCCGATAATGAAAAACTGTTTTTT
.,TRBV3-1/TRBV3-2,.,TRBJ1-1,CASSRKIRVRNTEAFF,TGTGCCAGCAGCCGCAAGATCAGGGTCCGTAACACTGAAGCTTTCTTT
TRBD1,TRBV5-6,.,TRBJ2-2,CASSSGQGRDTGELFF,TGTGCCAGCAGCTCAGGACAGGGACGTGACACCGGGGAGCTGTTTTTT
.,TRBV19,few,TRBJ1-6,CASRWAEGNSPLHF,TGTGCCAGTAGATGGGCGGAAGGTAATTCACCCCTCCACTTT
TRBD1,TRBV6-6,.,TRBJ2-3,CASSMRGRSTDTQYF,TGTGCCAGCAGTATGAGGGGGCGAAGCACAGATACGCAGTATTTT
TRBD1,TRBV4-3,.,TRBJ2-3,CASSPLGTGITDTQYF,TGCGCCAGCAGCCCCCTGGGGACAGGGATCACAGATACGCAGTATTTT
.,TRBV6-2/TRBV6-3,.,TRBJ1-2,CASSPGDYGYTF,TGTGCCAGCAGTCCCGGAGATTATGGCTACACCTTC
.,TRBV4-3,.,TRBJ2-1,CASSPQPGYYNEQFF,TGCGCCAGCAGCCCCCAACCGGGCTACTACAATGAGCAGTTCTTC
.,TRBV3-1/TRBV3-2,.,TRBJ2-3,CASSSSWGQYF,TGTGCCAGCAGCTCATCGTGGGGGCAGTATTTT
.,TRBV24-1,.,TRBJ2-6,CATSAGTGAVLTF,TGTGCCACCAGTGCCGGGACGGGTGCCGTCCTGACTTTC
.,TRBV4-3,.,TRBJ2-7,CASSRGSDSYEQYF,TGCGCCAGCAGCCGGGGATCGGACAGCTACGAGCAGTACTTC
.,TRBV18,.,TRBJ1-4,CASSPVIQGKLFF,TGTGCCAGCTCACCAGTCATACAGGGAAAACTGTTTTTT
.,TRBV2,few,TRBJ1-3,CASSAVRGSGNTIYF,TGTGCCAGCAGTGCGGTCCGGGGCTCTGGAAACACCATATATTTT
.,TRBV5-1,.,TRBJ2-5,CASSLGGVRETQYF,TGCGCCAGCAGCTTGGGGGGTGTCAGAGAGACCCAGTACTTC
.,TRBV2,.,TRBJ2-7,CASSELEGTSYEQYF,TGTGCCAGCAGTGAATTGGAAGGTACCTCCTACGAGCAGTACTTC
TRBD1,TRBV7-2,.,TRBJ1-1,CASSLDRGFTEAFF,TGTGCCAGCAGCTTAGACAGGGGTTTCACTGAAGCTTTCTTT
.,TRBV9,once,TRBJ1-2,CASSPGGVLGYTF,TGTGCCAGCAGCCCAGGTGGGGTTTTGGGCTACACCTTC
TRBD1,TRBV3-1/TRBV3-2,.,TRBJ1-2,CASSQDSTGAYGYTF,TGTGCCAGCAGCCAAGACTCGACAGGGGCGTATGGCTACACCTTC
.,TRBV12-3/TRBV12-4,.,TRBJ2-3,CASGPERTDTQYF,TGTGCCAGCGGCCCCGAGAGGACAGATACGCAGTATTTT
.,TRBV5-4,.,TRBJ1-1,CASSLAGGNTEAFF,TGTGCCAGCAGCTTGGCAGGTGGGAACACTGAAGCTTTCTTT
.,TRBV5-6,.,TRBJ1-2,CASSFDRDGRGTYGYTF,TGTGCCAGCAGCTTCGACAGAGATGGCAGGGGAACCTATGGCTACACCTTC
.,TRBV29-1,once,TRBJ2-7,CSVADRDYYEQYF,TGCAGCGTTGCCGACAGGGACTACTACGAGCAGTACTTC
.,TRBV3-1/TRBV3-2,.,TRBJ1-4,CASSLPRRF,TGTGCCAGCAGCCTGCCTCGGAGATTT
TRBD1,TRBV27,.,TRBJ2-7,CASSLLGTGSYEQYF,TGTGCCAGCAGTCTATTGGGGACAGGGAGCTACGAGCAGTACTTC
.,TRBV10-3,.,TRBJ2-1,CAIRPSLGGALNEQFF,TGTGCCATCCGTCCAAGTTTGGGGGGGGCTCTCAATGAGCAGTTCTTC
TRBD2,TRBV14,.,TRBJ2-7,CASSQELAGSEQYF,TGTGCCAGCAGCCAAGAACTAGCGGGAAGCGAGCAGTACTTC